A single sample gave rise to the 30 T cell receptor beta chains below, sequenced in a study of T cell responses to AZD1222 COVID-19 vaccine. Libraries were prepared by immunoSEQ multiplex PCR; TCRdb keeps only in-frame clonotypes and omits some of them. The sample includes about 150,000 clones, 94% of them seen just once. The specimen was peripheral blood, collected on day 0 of AZD1222 vaccination. The receptors were sampled from an adult in good health.

The chain couples TRBV19 to TRBJ1-5; unclear D gene. The CDR3 has 15 amino acids. Trimming removed 2 bases at V and 0 bases at J, with 8 bases between. Germline CDR1 reads LNHDA; CDR2 reads SQIVND (reference sequence). This CDR3 reads CASSIPGDSNQPQHF. In nucleotides, the CDR3 is TGTGCCAGTAGTATACCCGGGGATAGCAATCAGCCCCAGCATTTT. The full variable domain, completed using reference TRBV19 and TRBJ1-5, is DGGITQSPKYLFRKEGQNVTLSCEQNLNHDAMYWYRQDPGQGLRLIYYSQIVNDFQKGDIAEGYSVSREKKESFPLTVTSAQKNPTAFYLCASSIPGDSNQPQHFGDGTRLSIL.

The chain couples TRBV25-1 to TRBJ2-5; 8 bases fit TRBD2. The CDR3 length is 13 residues. The germline V gene encodes CDR1 MGHDK and CDR2 SYGVNS. V shed 7 bases, J shed 1 base, and the junction held 2 bases outside the gene matches. DNA of the CDR3: TGTGCCAGCAATAGCGGGACCCAAGAGACCCAGTACTTC. Protein: CASNSGTQETQYF.

The rearrangement links TRBV4-3 to TRBJ2-4; TRBD2 aligns across 8 bases. The germline V gene encodes CDR1 LGHNA and CDR2 YSLEER. The CDR3 runs 16 residues. Trimming removed 1 base from V and 6 bases from J; junction bases left unmatched: 8. The CDR3 nucleotides read TGCGCCAGCAGCCAAGGTCCTCTAGCGGGCTCAAACATTCAGTACTTC. Its translation is CASSQGPLAGSNIQYF.

The chain couples TRBV27 to TRBJ1-1; TRBD1 is a possible D gene (6 bases). V lost 6 bases to trimming and J lost 1 base, with 12 bases between them. This CDR3 is 14 amino acids long. Germline loops: CDR1 MNHEY, CDR2 SMNVEV (reference sequence). The CDR3 sequence: CASRRRGTNTEAFF. CDR3 nucleotide sequence: TGTGCCAGCAGGCGCAGGGGTACGAACACTGAAGCTTTCTTT.

The genes are TRBV7-8 and TRBJ1-1; D perhaps matches TRBD1 (5 bases). This CDR3 is built from 15 residues. Between the trimmed V and J ends, which lost 5 bases and 2 bases, there was a span of 15 bases. Germline CDR1 SGHVS, CDR2 FQNEAQ. The CDR3 loop reads CASSGGDYRNTEAFF. CDR3 bases: TGTGCCAGCAGCGGGGGGGACTACAGAAACACTGAAGCTTTCTTT.

The V call is TRBV28, the J call TRBJ1-3; no firm D call. The CDR3 runs 15 residues. Deletions cut 3 bases from V and 3 bases from J, with 12 bases between. Germline V lookup: CDR1 MDHEN, CDR2 SYDVKM. CDR3 sequence (DNA): TGTGCCAGCAGTTTGAATGTCATTGGTGGAAACACCATATATTTT. Translated, it gives CASSLNVIGGNTIYF.

The table lists this clone with a count of one. The chain employs TRBV7-8 and TRBJ1-1; 8 bases match TRBD1. This CDR3 has 16 residues. The V segment lost 1 base and the J segment 11 bases; nucleotides outside the gene matches: 15. Germline loops: CDR1 SGHVS, CDR2 FQNEAQ. CDR3 region: CASSLGVTGGSKMAFF. DNA of the CDR3: TGTGCCAGCAGCTTAGGGGTAACAGGGGGATCGAAGATGGCTTTCTTT. Full variable domain (outside the CDR3, taken from reference TRBV7-8 and TRBJ1-1): GAGVSQSPRYKVAKRGQDVALRCDPISGHVSLFWYQQALGQGPEFLTYFQNEAQLDKSGLPSDRFFAERPEGSVSTLKIQRTQQEDSAVYLCASSLGVTGGSKMAFFGQGTRLTVV.

The chain is built from TRBV6-5 and TRBJ1-1; D remains unclear. The CDR3 covers 14 residues. Deletions cut 7 bases from V and 3 bases from J, with 15 bases between. CDR1 is MNHEY and CDR2 is SVGAGI in the germline V gene. CDR3 DNA: TGTGCCAGCAAAGCCGGGTCCTATTACACTGAAGCTTTCTTT. Amino acid sequence: CASKAGSYYTEAFF.

The gene calls are TRBV7-9 and TRBJ1-1, with D uncertain. V gave up 2 bases and J gave up 3 bases, with 10 bases separating them. CDR3 length equals 14 residues. The germline V gene encodes CDR1 SEHNR and CDR2 FQNEAQ (reference sequence). CDR3 sequence reads: CASSLNGRYTEAFF. CDR3 sequence (DNA): TGTGCCAGCAGCTTAAACGGGAGGTACACTGAAGCTTTCTTT. The full variable domain, with the rest looked up from reference TRBV7-9 and TRBJ1-1, is DTGVSQNPRHKITKRGQNVTFRCDPISEHNRLYWYRQTLGQGPEFLTYFQNEAQLEKSRLLSDRFSAERPKGSFSTLEIQRTEQGDSAMYLCASSLNGRYTEAFFGQGTRLTVV.

The chain employs TRBV6-2 or TRBV6-3 and TRBJ2-3; 7 positions match TRBD2. Germline V lookup: CDR1 MNHEY, CDR2 SVGEGT. The CDR3 spans 14 residues. J was trimmed by 2 bases and V by 2 bases; bases with no gene match: 1. Here the CDR3 DNA reads TGTGCCAGCAGTTACGGGAGGGCCACAGATACGCAGTATTTT. Protein: CASSYGRATDTQYF.

The gene calls are TRBV9 and TRBJ1-5; D may be TRBD1 (5 bases). Germline V gene sequence: CDR1 SGDLS, CDR2 YYNGEE. CDR3 length equals 15 residues. V was trimmed by 7 bases and J by 1 base, leaving 15 bases between them. The CDR3 sequence: CASSPSGGSNQPQHF. Here the CDR3 DNA reads TGTGCCAGCTCCCCGTCCGGGGGGAGCAATCAGCCCCAGCATTTT.

This rearrangement joins TRBV2 to TRBJ1-1; 8 bases line up with TRBD1. CDR3 length: 13 residues. Germline lookup yields CDR1 SNHLY and CDR2 FYNNEI. The V gene end was trimmed by 1 base and the J gene end by 11 bases; junction bases not matched to a gene: 6. The CDR3, as DNA: TGTGCCAGCAGTGAAGGGACAGGGCAATCGGCTTTCTTT. Translation: CASSEGTGQSAFF.

This chain connects TRBV3-1 (or the pseudogene TRBV3-2) to TRBJ2-5; D is perhaps TRBD1 or TRBD2 (5 bases each). This CDR3 spans 14 amino acids. V was cut by 8 bases and J by 1 base, with 14 bases left in between. CDR1 is LGHDT, CDR2 YNNKEL, per germline (reference sequence). CDR3 amino acids: CASHLQGAQETQYF. The CDR3 bases are TGTGCCAGCCACCTTCAGGGAGCCCAAGAGACCCAGTACTTC.

The chain recombines TRBV12-3 or TRBV12-4 with TRBJ2-3; D might be TRBD2 (6 bases). The CDR3 extends over 11 amino acids. With 3 bases removed from V and 14 bases from J, the gap between germline ends came to 12 bases. CDR3 in amino acids: CASSFGRGRYF. CDR3 DNA sequence: TGTGCCAGCAGTTTCGGGCGGGGACGGTATTTT.

The V gene is TRBV27, the J gene TRBJ1-6; 7 nucleotides align to TRBD1. Germline lookup yields CDR1 MNHEY and CDR2 SMNVEV (reference sequence). The length of the CDR3 is 15 residues. The ends lost 6 bases at V and 7 bases at J; junction bases unmatched: 9. CDR3: CASRTGGQTNSPLHF. The CDR3 DNA is TGTGCCAGCAGGACCGGGGGACAGACGAATTCACCCCTCCACTTT.

This clone was seen just once. Sequence at one end of the junction differs from germline and may be a read error. The chain couples TRBV6-4 to TRBJ1-2; unclear D gene. Germline V lookup: CDR1 MRHNA, CDR2 SNTAGT. The CDR3 sequence is 10 residues long. The CDR3 DNA sequence: TGTGCCAGCAGTCGCCCCGGGGTTTACTTC. Translating it yields CASSRPGVYF.

This clone was seen a single time. V and J are TRBV5-4 and TRBJ1-2, with 8 bases aligning to TRBD1. CDR1 SGHNT and CDR2 YYREEE come from the germline V gene (reference sequence). The CDR3 has 16 residues. V was clipped by 2 bases and J by 8 bases; unmatched bases: 14. Written as DNA, the CDR3 is TGTGCCAGCAGCTTTCCGGGACAGGTCTCCATGTGGGGCTACACCTTC. Its translation is CASSFPGQVSMWGYTF.

The genes are TRBV3-1 (or the pseudogene TRBV3-2) and TRBJ1-3, with D uncertain. The CDR3 consists of 14 residues. Germline V lookup: CDR1 LGHDT, CDR2 YNNKEL (reference sequence). Trimming removed 1 base from V and 2 bases from J, with 6 bases in between. CDR3 region: CASSQVLAGNTIYF. As DNA, the CDR3 is TGTGCCAGCAGCCAAGTATTGGCTGGAAACACCATATATTTT.

The rearrangement joins TRBV7-3 to TRBJ1-1, with a weak D call TRBD1 (6 bases). Deletions cut 5 bases from V and 1 base from J, with 11 bases between. Germline V lookup: CDR1 SGHTA, CDR2 FQGTGA. This CDR3 contains 14 residues. The CDR3 nucleotides read TGTGCCAGCAGCCCTCAGGGGTCGAACACTGAAGCTTTCTTT. Translating gives CASSPQGSNTEAFF.

The V and J genes are TRBV6-2 or TRBV6-3 and TRBJ1-5; D gene ambiguous. Germline V gene data show CDR1 as MNHEY and CDR2 as SVGEGT. V gave up 1 base and J gave up 0 bases, with 1 base separating them. There are 13 residues in the CDR3. The CDR3: CASSYFSNQPQHF. The CDR3 nucleotides are TGTGCCAGCAGTTACTTTAGCAATCAGCCCCAGCATTTT.

The J gene is TRBJ2-7, the V gene TRBV5-6, with a possible D match to TRBD2 (5 bases). Trimming removed 5 bases from V and 7 bases from J, with 22 bases in between. This CDR3 region has 15 residues. In germline, CDR1 is SGHDT, CDR2 YYEEEE. Written as DNA, the CDR3 is TGTGCCAGCAGTTTATGGACTCCGGTCAAGAATGAGCAGTACGTC. Protein product: CASSLWTPVKNEQYV.

The gene calls are TRBV6-6 and TRBJ1-4; D is possibly TRBD1 (6 bases). This CDR3 spans 12 amino acids. Germline values: CDR1 MNHNY, CDR2 SVGAGI (reference sequence). V dropped 8 bases and J dropped 8 bases, with 12 bases sitting between them. CDR3 in DNA: TGTGCCAGCCGACAGGTCCGGGAAAAACTGTTTTTT. Translating it yields CASRQVREKLFF.

The chain has TRBV10-2 and TRBJ2-7; the match to TRBD2 covers 10 bases. The germline V gene encodes CDR1 WSHSY and CDR2 SAAADI. CDR3 size: 17 residues. The J segment lost 5 bases and the V segment lost 3 bases, leaving 13 bases of the junction unmatched. CDR3 amino acids: CASSEIRGTSASHEQYV. CDR3 coding DNA: TGCGCCAGCAGTGAAATCCGCGGGACTAGCGCTTCTCACGAGCAGTACGTC.

This chain joins TRBV28 and TRBJ1-1, with D possibly being TRBD1 (6 bases). The ends were cut back, 6 bases at V and 6 bases at J, with 14 bases in the middle. This CDR3 is 13 amino acids long. CDR1 and CDR2 from the germline V gene are MDHEN and SYDVKM. CDR3 sequence: CASRSGAGAEAFF. The CDR3 nucleotides are TGTGCCAGCAGGTCAGGGGCAGGCGCTGAAGCTTTCTTT.

The DNA for the CDR3 is TGTGCCAGCAGTGCCGGGGGCCATCAGCCCCAGCATTTT. The encoded protein is CASSAGGHQPQHF. This sequence joins TRBV25-1 and TRBJ1-5, with D possibly matching TRBD1 (6 bases). This CDR3 is 13 amino acids long. Trimming cost V 4 bases and J 5 bases, with 9 bases left between them. CDR1 is MGHDK and CDR2 is SYGVNS in the germline V gene.

This chain uses TRBV3-1 (or the pseudogene TRBV3-2) with TRBJ2-2, with TRBD1 as a possible D gene (7 bases). The CDR3 spans 15 residues. Per germline, CDR1 LGHDT and CDR2 YNNKEL (reference sequence). V was cut by 0 bases and J by 6 bases, with 11 bases left in between. The CDR3 sequence: CASSQEDRRAGELFF. DNA of the CDR3: TGTGCCAGCAGCCAAGAGGACAGGAGGGCCGGGGAGCTGTTTTTT.

The sample holds one count of this clone. The V call is TRBV13, the J call TRBJ1-6, with unresolved D. The germline V gene has CDR1 PRHDT and CDR2 FYEKMQ (reference sequence). V gave up 5 bases and J gave up 0 bases, with 8 bases separating them. The CDR3 runs 15 residues. This chain's CDR3 is CASSLDNSYNSPLHF. The CDR3 DNA reads as TGTGCCAGCAGCCTAGACAACTCCTATAATTCACCCCTCCACTTT.

The V and J genes are TRBV19 and TRBJ2-3; D might be TRBD2 (5 bases). CDR1 and CDR2 (germline): LNHDA, SQIVND (reference sequence). CDR3 length: 11 amino acids. V lost 10 bases and J lost 6, with 11 bases in between. CDR3 sequence (DNA): TGTGCCACTGAGGGAGCTGATACGCAGTATTTT. Translating it yields CATEGADTQYF. Using reference TRBV19 and TRBJ2-3 for the parts outside the CDR3, the full variable domain is DGGITQSPKYLFRKEGQNVTLSCEQNLNHDAMYWYRQDPGQGLRLIYYSQIVNDFQKGDIAEGYSVSREKKESFPLTVTSAQKNPTAFYLCATEGADTQYFGPGTRLTVL.

This clone was recorded once. This chain connects TRBV30 to TRBJ1-1; maybe TRBD1 (5 bases). Germline values: CDR1 GTSNPN, CDR2 SVGIG (reference sequence). Trimming stripped 1 base from V and 0 bases from J, with 6 bases between. The CDR3 runs 13 residues. The CDR3 spells CAWSGQLNTEAFF. The CDR3 DNA follows: TGTGCCTGGAGTGGACAGTTGAACACTGAAGCTTTCTTT.

V and J are TRBV29-1 and TRBJ1-2; D not certain. The germline V and J ends were trimmed by 7 bases and 3 bases, with 6 bases remaining between them. CDR3 size: 10 residues. The germline V gene has CDR1 SQVTM and CDR2 ANQGSEA. The CDR3 reads CSADDYGYTF. CDR3 nucleotides: TGCAGCGCGGACGACTATGGCTACACCTTC.